The 19 T cell receptor beta chains below were found in one sample sequenced in a study of T cells in Graves' hyperthyroidism and ophthalmopathy. There were TCR beta CDR3 regions amplified from RNA transcripts. The study used the HTBI primer set for a first-round RT-PCR of the TCR CDR3. Each CDR3 protein gets one entry after TCRdb re-called the multiplex PCR reads with MiXCR. The sample holds about 300,000 distinct CDR3 sequences, 25% to 30% seen once. Specimen: blood. These receptors all stem from a man aged 35 to 55 with Graves' hyperthyroidism that later progressed to Graves' ophthalmopathy.

This clonotype was detected ten times or more. The chain combines TRBV24-1 with TRBJ2-7; D call uncertain. The germline gives CDR1 KGHDR, CDR2 SFDVKD. Trimming pared 12 bases from V and 3 bases from J, leaving 11 bases between. The CDR3 runs 11 residues. The CDR3 DNA is TGTGCCGCCGGGCATGGCTACGAGCAGTACTTC. Translating gives CAAGHGYEQYF.

CDR3 sequence (DNA): TGTGCCACAGAGCCGTCCAGCCGGGACAGAGGTCACCAAGAGACCCAGTACTTC. It yields the protein CATEPSSRDRGHQETQYF. This sequence joins TRBV24-1 and TRBJ2-5; 7 positions match TRBD1. Germline V gives CDR1 KGHDR, CDR2 SFDVKD. This CDR3 contains 18 residues. The J segment lost 0 bases and the V segment lost 10 bases, leaving 19 bases of the junction unmatched.

This clonotype appeared many times. The chain recombines TRBV30 with TRBJ2-5; tentative D call: TRBD2 (6 bases). Germline CDR1 is GTSNPN and CDR2 is SVGIG (reference sequence). Trimming shortened V by 3 bases and J by 4 bases, and 12 bases separated the two germline ends. This CDR3 comprises 13 residues. CDR3 nucleotides: TGTGCCTGGAGCGCTCTGGGGGGAGAGACCCAGTACTTC. Translating it yields CAWSALGGETQYF.

This clonotype was seen many times. This chain links TRBV12-3 or TRBV12-4 with TRBJ2-5; D unresolved. V shed 1 base and J shed 3 bases, with 15 bases lying between them. CDR3 length equals 16 residues. DNA of the CDR3: TGTGCCAGCAGTTTAGGTACAGCCGTGACAAAAGAGACCCAGTACTTC. This sequence encodes CASSLGTAVTKETQYF.

This chain connects TRBV11-2 to TRBJ2-7; TRBD1 might be the D (6 bases). The CDR3 extends over 15 amino acids. CDR1 is SGHAT and CDR2 is FQNNGV in the germline V gene. V was clipped by 5 bases and J by 5 bases, with 19 bases between them. The CDR3 DNA reads TGTGCCAGCAGCGCACCTGGTTCCAGGGGCCACGAGCAGTACTTC. This translates into CASSAPGSRGHEQYF.

This clonotype has a count of ten or more. The J gene is TRBJ2-7, the V gene TRBV2; 10 bases are shared with TRBD2. CDR1 is SNHLY, CDR2 FYNNEI, per germline. Trimming removed 8 bases from V and 7 bases from J; junction bases left unmatched: 17. The CDR3 consists of 16 residues. The CDR3 sequence: CASQRTSGAVGGEQYF. The CDR3 nucleotides are TGTGCCAGCCAGAGGACTAGCGGAGCTGTGGGGGGAGAGCAGTACTTC.

This clonotype was found many times. The chain carries TRBV19 and TRBJ2-5; D not resolved. This CDR3 is 13 amino acids long. Trimming stripped 2 bases from V and 3 bases from J, with 7 bases between. Germline CDR1 is LNHDA and CDR2 is SQIVND (reference sequence). The DNA of the CDR3 is TGTGCCAGTAGTATACATCCTAAAGAGACCCAGTACTTC. It encodes CASSIHPKETQYF.

Note on this clonotype: With a much larger clone just one base away, this may be a read error. The chain carries TRBV3-1 and TRBJ2-2; tentative D call: TRBD2 (6 bases). CDR3 length: 15 residues. Germline V gene data show CDR1 as LGHDT and CDR2 as YNNKEL (reference sequence). The CDR3: CASGQNGGNTGELFF. The CDR3 bases are TGTGCCAGCGGCCAAAACGGGGGGAACACCGGGGAGCTGTTTTTT.

This chain links TRBV5-6 with TRBJ1-5; D call uncertain. Per germline, CDR1 SGHDT and CDR2 YYEEEE. The length of the CDR3 is 12 residues. The ends were cut back, 4 bases at V and 6 bases at J, with 8 bases in the middle. CDR3 coding DNA: TGTGCCAGCAGCGGCGGAGGTCAGCCCCAGCATTTT. It codes for CASSGGGQPQHF.

This clonotype was seen many times. The V and J genes are TRBV28 and TRBJ1-5; 7 bases line up with TRBD1. Unmatched junction bases numbered 10, after V lost 6 bases and J lost 2 bases. This CDR3 region has 16 residues. Germline lookup yields CDR1 MDHEN and CDR2 SYDVKM. CDR3 nucleotide sequence: TGTGCCAGCAGGACGCAGGGGGAGGGTGGCAATCAGCCCCAGCATTTT. It translates to CASRTQGEGGNQPQHF.

This clonotype was counted only a few times. The chain recombines TRBV12-3 or TRBV12-4 with TRBJ1-4; TRBD1 aligns across 8 bases. The CDR3 is made up of 15 amino acids. V shed 6 bases, J shed 7 bases, and the junction held 10 bases outside the gene matches. This CDR3 is CASSPAGGVFEKLFF. Here the CDR3 DNA reads TGTGCCAGCAGCCCCGCAGGGGGCGTTTTTGAAAAACTGTTTTTT.

About this clonotype itself: One end of the junction fails to match germline, which may point to a read error. The chain has TRBV5-6 and TRBJ2-5; TRBD2 aligns across 7 bases. CDR1 is SGHDT, CDR2 YYEEEE, per germline. The CDR3 runs to 14 residues. CDR3 protein: CASSLGLAEETRYF. The CDR3 DNA reads as TGTGCCAGCAGCTTGGGGCTAGCGGAAGAGACCCGGTACTTC.

In its sample, this clonotype was seen many times. The V call is TRBV4-1, the J call TRBJ1-5; weak D call: TRBD1 (6 bases). The V gene lost 2 bases and the J gene lost 7 bases, with 15 bases spanning the gap. This CDR3 comprises 15 residues. Germline assignment: CDR1 MGHRA and CDR2 YSYEKL. The CDR3: CASSQWQGQRQPQHF. The DNA for the CDR3 is TGCGCCAGCAGCCAATGGCAGGGACAAAGGCAGCCCCAGCATTTT.

This clonotype showed up just once. The chain has TRBV20-1 and TRBJ2-5; D is uncertain. Germline CDR1 reads DFQATT; CDR2 reads SNEGSKA (reference sequence). The V end was cut by 1 base, the J end by 2 bases, with 8 bases between. This CDR3 spans 13 amino acids. This chain's CDR3 is CSARVPEQETQYF. The CDR3 bases are TGCAGTGCTAGAGTGCCAGAACAAGAGACCCAGTACTTC.

The genes are TRBV24-1 and TRBJ2-2; possibly TRBD1 for D (6 bases). V dropped 4 bases and J dropped 1 base, with 15 bases sitting between them. This CDR3 comprises 17 residues. From germline, CDR1 is KGHDR and CDR2 SFDVKD. The CDR3 nucleotides read TGTGCCACCAGTGACGTAACGGGCAGGGGGAACACCGGGGAGCTGTTTTTT. Encoded protein: CATSDVTGRGNTGELFF.

This clonotype has ten or more counts. This rearrangement joins TRBV25-1 to TRBJ2-5; no firm D call. V was cut by 3 bases and J by 1 base, with 15 bases left in between. Germline values: CDR1 MGHDK, CDR2 SYGVNS. The CDR3 sequence is 16 residues long. CDR3 region: CASSDDRRSPQETQYF. Here the CDR3 DNA reads TGTGCCAGCAGTGACGATAGACGGAGTCCCCAAGAGACCCAGTACTTC.

This clonotype has more than one count but fewer than ten. V gene TRBV19 combines with J gene TRBJ1-1; a possible D gene is TRBD1 (5 bases). The CDR3 has 17 residues. The V end lost 6 bases, the J end lost 0 bases, and 20 bases lay between the germline ends. The germline V gene has CDR1 LNHDA and CDR2 SQIVND (reference sequence). The CDR3 protein is CASSSERDGSMNTEAFF. CDR3 sequence (DNA): TGTGCCAGTAGCTCTGAACGGGACGGAAGCATGAACACTGAAGCTTTCTTT.

This chain links TRBV6-1 with TRBJ1-1, with D possibly matching TRBD1 (5 bases). Per the germline V gene, CDR1 is MNHNS and CDR2 is SASEGT. This CDR3 is built from 12 residues. V was clipped by 6 bases and J by 5 bases, with 10 bases between them. In nucleotides, the CDR3 is TGTGCCAGCAGCATCGAGGGGACTGAAGCTTTCTTT. Its translation is CASSIEGTEAFF.

The chain couples TRBV12-3 or TRBV12-4 to TRBJ2-7; 9 bases match TRBD2. The ends lost 6 bases at V and 2 bases at J; junction bases unmatched: 5. This CDR3 has 14 residues. The CDR3 coding sequence is TGTGCCAGCAGGGGGCGGGAGGGCCCCTACGAGCAGTACTTC. It translates to CASRGREGPYEQYF.